The T cell receptor (beta chain) under discussion was sequenced for a study of cytotoxic CD8 clonotypes in ibrutinib-treated CLL. Across the whole study: Patients gave response samples after a median approximately eleven months of treatment, range 6 to 36. Mean productive templates were approximately 230,000; mean productive rearrangements were around 93,000.

Notes on the study in general: Sampling times, which were not matched between the groups, differed between sustained-remission patients and progressing patients. Researchers report that baseline clonality outpaced age-matched healthy donors and tracked circulating CD8+ T-cell counts.

Deletions cut 6 bases from V and 3 bases from J, with 9 bases between. The germline CDR1 and CDR2 sequences are MNHNS and SASEGT. The CDR3 consists of 12 residues. This table comes from immunoSEQ multiplex PCR, and its TCRdb copy is limited to in-frame clones, with some not included. The sample holds roughly 50,000 clones, more than 55% seen once. Remarks on this clone: The antigen remains undetermined.

The source of this sequence is a human donor with chronic lymphocytic leukemia. Sequenced material: PBMCs, taken after 24 months of ibrutinib treatment. The chain recombines TRBV6-1 with TRBJ2-7; a possible D gene is TRBD2 (5 bases). CDR3 in amino acids: CASSQEGYEQYF. The CDR3 DNA is TGTGCCAGCAGCCAAGAGGGCTACGAGCAGTACTTC.